This T cell receptor beta chain was captured by sequencing in a study of T cells after yellow fever vaccination. Per the germline V gene, CDR1 is SGHAT and CDR2 is FQNNGV. This CDR3 region has 12 residues. V was pared by 3 bases and J by 4 bases, with 4 bases between. TCRdb itself ran the 5' RACE reads through MiXCR, one entry per CDR3 protein. The top ten clones hold about 3% of a sample with around 320,000 distinct CDR3 sequences, around 11% of them seen once. The sequence was collected from a young man who received the YFV17D yellow fever vaccine. Sequences were derived from CD4+ T cells sorted from PBMCs, sampled 45 days after the yellow fever booster vaccination. The rearrangement uses TRBV11-2 and TRBJ1-3, with no clear D. The chain's CDR3 is CASSFAGNTIYF. The CDR3, as DNA: TGTGCCAGCAGCTTTGCCGGAAACACCATATATTTT.